The 16 T cell receptor beta chains listed next were all sequenced from one sample in a study of metastatic and nonmetastatic thyroid tumors. Via MiXCR, TCRdb re-called the PCR reads. The repertoire holds about 64,000 clones, with about 17% as singletons. Not a single patient had been given any form of treatment at any point before undergoing thyroid surgery. Sequencing was done on a sample of blood. The receptors were gathered from a male donor with papillary thyroid cancer or a benign thyroid nodule (not recorded which). Some clones in this sample may be carry-over from other donors' samples.

Turning to this clone: It may be a read error: a sequence one base away is much more abundant. Other DNA sequences within the sample encode an identical CDR3. The chain carries TRBV9 and TRBJ2-2; no clear D gene. There are 15 residues in the CDR3. Between the trimmed V and J ends, which lost 0 bases and 2 bases, there was a span of 8 bases. Germline CDR1 reads SGDLS; CDR2 reads YYNGEE. The CDR3: CASSVGGGNTGELFF. In DNA form, the CDR3 reads TGTGCCAGCAGCGTAGGCGGTGGTAACACCGGGGAGCTGTTTTTT.

The table lists this clone with many counts. J is TRBJ1-6 and V is TRBV20-1; no clear D. V was clipped by 5 bases and J by 0 bases, with 11 bases between them. The V gene's germline CDR1 is DFQATT and CDR2 SNEGSKA (reference sequence). The CDR3 sequence is 15 residues long. CDR3 bases: TGCAGTGCTGAGCTCTGGGGCTCCTATAATTCACCCCTCCACTTT. The encoded protein is CSAELWGSYNSPLHF.

The V call is TRBV19, the J call TRBJ2-7; D ambiguous. The CDR3 loop spans 11 amino acids. Germline CDR1 and CDR2: LNHDA and SQIVND (reference sequence). Trimming took off 7 bases at V and 6 bases at J, with 10 bases between the two ends. The CDR3 sequence is CASTHPPEQYF. The CDR3 coding sequence is TGTGCCAGTACCCACCCCCCCGAGCAGTACTTC.

This clone was counted ten times or more. The genes are TRBV6-1 and TRBJ1-5, with D perhaps matching TRBD1 (5 bases). Trimming took off 6 bases at V and 3 bases at J, with 15 bases between the two ends. The CDR3 totals 15 residues. CDR1 is MNHNS, CDR2 SASEGT, per germline. The CDR3 coding sequence is TGTGCCAGCAGGGATGGGGGGACGTCCAATCAGCCCCAGCATTTT. Translation gives CASRDGGTSNQPQHF.

This clone was detected ten times or more. A much larger clone lies a single base off, so this may be a read error. The V call is TRBV6-1, the J call TRBJ1-2, with a weak D call TRBD1 (6 bases). Looked up from germline, CDR1 is MNHNS and CDR2 is SASEGT. Trimming shortened V by 4 bases and J by 8 bases, and 17 bases separated the two germline ends. The CDR3 extends over 14 amino acids. The CDR3 region has the DNA TGTGCCAGCAGTGCCCAGGGGCGGGAGCGAGGCTACACCTTC. Residues: CASSAQGRERGYTF.

The sample holds many counts of this clone. The rearrangement uses TRBV7-6 and TRBJ2-7; perhaps TRBD1 as D (6 bases). Trimming removed 3 bases from V and 1 base from J, with 10 bases in between. The CDR3 has 14 amino acids. Germline V gene data show CDR1 as SGHVS and CDR2 as FNYEAQ. The CDR3 DNA sequence: TGTGCCAGCAGCTTCGGGACAAAATCCTACGAGCAGTACTTC. Translated: CASSFGTKSYEQYF.

This clone was counted only a few times. The genes are TRBV20-1 and TRBJ2-7; D remains ambiguous. V lost 2 bases and J lost 3, with 8 bases in between. The CDR3 extends over 12 amino acids. Germline values: CDR1 DFQATT, CDR2 SNEGSKA (reference sequence). CDR3 bases: TGCAGTGCTAGAAACCAGTTCTACGAGCAGTACTTC. Translated, it gives CSARNQFYEQYF.

This clone was observed at least ten times. In the same sample, other DNA sequences code for this CDR3. The CDR3 DNA follows: TGCGCCAGCAGCCAAGATGGGACCACCTACAATGAGCAGTTCTTC. This codes for CASSQDGTTYNEQFF. J is TRBJ2-1 and V is TRBV4-1; D could derive from TRBD1 or TRBD2 (5 bases each). CDR1 is MGHRA, CDR2 YSYEKL, per germline. The germline V and J ends were trimmed by 0 bases and 2 bases, with 8 bases remaining between them. The CDR3 runs 15 residues.

This clone was seen at least ten times. The same CDR3 also results from other DNA sequences found in this sample. The V gene is TRBV10-2, the J gene TRBJ1-1, with D perhaps TRBD1 (5 bases). This CDR3 contains 16 residues. Trimming shortened V by 5 bases and J by 0 bases, and 16 bases separated the two germline ends. Germline V gene data show CDR1 as WSHSY and CDR2 as SAAADI. CDR3 region: CASSPQQGVMNTEAFF. As DNA, the CDR3 is TGCGCCAGCAGTCCGCAGCAGGGTGTGATGAACACTGAAGCTTTCTTT.

At least ten counts were recorded for this clone. The same CDR3 can be traced to other DNA sequences in this sample. The chain recombines TRBV27 with TRBJ1-2; a possible D gene is TRBD1 (6 bases). From germline, CDR1 is MNHEY and CDR2 SMNVEV (reference sequence). There are 15 residues in the CDR3. Trimming stripped 0 bases from V and 3 bases from J, with 11 bases between. The DNA of the CDR3 is TGTGCCAGCAGTTTATCCGCAGGGGATTACTATGGCTACACCTTC. It yields the protein CASSLSAGDYYGYTF.

This sequence joins TRBV20-1 and TRBJ2-3, with 9 bases lining up with TRBD1. V dropped 6 bases and J dropped 1; count of bases not matched to a gene: 20. This CDR3 comprises 19 residues. The V gene's germline CDR1 is DFQATT and CDR2 SNEGSKA (reference sequence). The CDR3 DNA follows: TGCAGTGCCGGGTGGTACAGGGGGCGGACAACCGACGGCACAGATACGCAGTATTTT. Amino acids: CSAGWYRGRTTDGTDTQYF.

This clone was recorded at least ten times. J is TRBJ2-2 and V is TRBV12-3 or TRBV12-4; perhaps TRBD1 as D (6 bases). Between the trimmed V and J ends, which lost 6 bases and 0 bases, there was a span of 8 bases. The CDR3 loop spans 14 amino acids. The CDR3 here is CASSWTANTGELFF. CDR3 nucleotide sequence: TGTGCCAGCAGCTGGACAGCGAACACCGGGGAGCTGTTTTTT.

This clone was counted many times. The chain employs TRBV6-1 and TRBJ2-1, with 8 bases that match TRBD2. This CDR3 is built from 15 residues. The germline gives CDR1 MNHNS, CDR2 SASEGT. V was clipped by 7 bases and J by 8 bases; unmatched bases: 13. Here the CDR3 reads CASTPGGTSSYEQFF. For the CDR3, the DNA is TGTGCCAGCACCCCCGGTGGGACTAGTTCCTATGAGCAGTTCTTC.

This clone was picked up many times. The V and J genes are TRBV18 and TRBJ1-1; unclear D gene. CDR1 and CDR2 from the germline V gene are KGHSH and LQKENI. Trimming shortened V by 3 bases and J by 0 bases, and 8 bases separated the two germline ends. CDR3 length equals 14 residues. The CDR3 nucleotides read TGTGCCAGCTCACCCGTACAAATGAACACTGAAGCTTTCTTT. Translation gives CASSPVQMNTEAFF.

Worth noting for this clone: Since a much larger clone is just one base distant, this may be a read error. CDR3 in DNA: TGTGCCAGCAGATCCGTGGGACTAGCGGGGTCTAGCACAGATACGCAGTATTTT. Translation: CASRSVGLAGSSTDTQYF. The gene calls are TRBV11-1 and TRBJ2-3; 13 nucleotides align to TRBD2. The J segment lost 0 bases and the V segment lost 6 bases, leaving 9 bases of the junction unmatched. The CDR3 is 18 residues long. Germline V lookup: CDR1 SGHAT, CDR2 FQDESV (reference sequence). Full variable domain (remainder filled in from reference TRBV11-1 and TRBJ2-3): EAEVAQSPRYKITEKSQAVAFWCDPISGHATLYWYRQILGQGPELLVQFQDESVVDDSQLPKDRFSAERLKGVDSTLKIQPAELGDSAMYLCASRSVGLAGSSTDTQYFGPGTRLTVL.

This clone was recorded many times. V gene TRBV28 combines with J gene TRBJ2-7; 7 nucleotides agree with TRBD1. The germline gives CDR1 MDHEN, CDR2 SYDVKM. V was pared by 6 bases and J by 4 bases, with 6 bases of the junction left unmatched. This CDR3 spans 13 amino acids. The CDR3 DNA sequence: TGTGCCAGCAGACCGGGACAGAGTTACGAGCAGTACTTC. This codes for CASRPGQSYEQYF.